Here is one TCR beta chain with its context. This sample stems from a study of cytomegalovirus exposure and HLA in healthy donors. The CDR3 spans 16 residues. The V gene end was trimmed by 4 bases and the J gene end by 4 bases; junction bases not matched to a gene: 8. Germline CDR1 SGHRS, CDR2 YFSETQ. This PCR relied on a set of 60 Vbeta primers and 13 Jbeta primers. Libraries were prepared by immunoSEQ multiplex PCR; TCRdb keeps only in-frame clonotypes and omits some of them. The table includes some 130,000 clones, over 60% detected once. Sequencing input: PBMCs. The V and J genes are TRBV5-1 and TRBJ2-1; 10 bases agree with TRBD2. The origin of this receptor is a male donor in good health and CMV-seropositive. This chain's CDR3 is CASSRGLAPSYNEQFF. In DNA, the CDR3 is TGCGCCAGCAGCCGGGGACTAGCGCCCTCTTACAATGAGCAGTTCTTC.